The 22 T cell receptor beta chains reported below all come from one sample, sequenced in a study of OX40 agonist ivuxolimab in advanced cancers. The table came from immunoSEQ multiplex PCR; TCRdb's copy has only in-frame clones and leaves some out. The sample yields about 96,000 clones, about 84% seen once. The sample here was CD4+ or CD8+ T cells sorted from blood, taken in a trial of the OX40 agonist ivuxolimab. All receptors derive from an adult with an advanced solid tumor such as melanoma, head and neck, liver or kidney cancer.

The chain recombines TRBV30 with TRBJ1-1; D not certain. CDR3 length equals 14 residues. The V end lost 0 bases, the J end lost 1 base, and 9 bases lay between the germline ends. Germline assignment: CDR1 GTSNPN and CDR2 SVGIG (reference sequence). The CDR3 spells CAWSVPRANTEAFF. The DNA of the CDR3 is TGTGCCTGGAGTGTACCCAGAGCGAACACTGAAGCTTTCTTT.

This chain connects TRBV6-5 to TRBJ1-2; D is uncertain. CDR1 is MNHEY, CDR2 SVGAGI, per germline. V was shortened by 5 bases and J by 14 bases, with 12 bases between the two germline ends. The CDR3 is made up of 10 amino acids. The CDR3 spells CASSEEGLTF. DNA of the CDR3: TGTGCCAGCAGTGAAGAAGGTTTGACCTTC.

The chain has TRBV6-1 and TRBJ2-1; unclear D gene. The germline CDR1 and CDR2 sequences are MNHNS and SASEGT. The CDR3 is made up of 13 amino acids. V was shortened by 7 bases and J by 4 bases, with 11 bases between the two germline ends. This CDR3 is CASMYNRYNEQFF. DNA of the CDR3: TGTGCCAGCATGTATAACAGATACAATGAGCAGTTCTTC.

The V gene is TRBV5-6, the J gene TRBJ1-1; D not resolved. CDR1 and CDR2 from the germline V gene are SGHDT and YYEEEE. Trimming pared 6 bases from V and 1 base from J, leaving 22 bases between. The CDR3 extends over 17 amino acids. CDR3 amino acids: CASTTPVRAATNTEAFF. The CDR3 DNA reads TGTGCCAGCACCACACCCGTAAGAGCTGCCACGAACACTGAAGCTTTCTTT.

This chain links TRBV4-1 with TRBJ1-1, with 9 bases aligning to TRBD1. The CDR3 is 13 amino acids. Germline V gives CDR1 MGHRA, CDR2 YSYEKL. V shed 4 bases, J shed 11 bases, and the junction held 8 bases outside the gene matches. The CDR3 nucleotides are TGCGCCAGCAGCCGCCTCGGGACAGGGTGGGCTTTCTTT. Protein: CASSRLGTGWAFF.

The genes are TRBV30 and TRBJ2-3; D unclear. The CDR3 extends over 12 amino acids. V lost 0 bases and J 6 bases, leaving 7 bases between the germline ends. The germline V gene encodes CDR1 GTSNPN and CDR2 SVGIG (reference sequence). The CDR3 DNA reads as TGTGCCTGGAGTGTACGAGAGGATACGCAGTATTTT. Translated, it gives CAWSVREDTQYF.

The CDR3 DNA reads as TGTGCCAGCAGACCCGGGGTGGGAAGCACAGATACGCAGTATTTT. Its translation is CASRPGVGSTDTQYF. The V gene is TRBV6-6, the J gene TRBJ2-3, with D perhaps TRBD2 (5 bases). The germline V gene has CDR1 MNHNY and CDR2 SVGAGI (reference sequence). V lost 6 bases and J 0 bases, leaving 13 bases between the germline ends. CDR3 length equals 15 residues.

The V and J genes are TRBV7-9 and TRBJ2-7; 7 nucleotides match TRBD1. The CDR3 sequence is 16 residues long. Germline lookup yields CDR1 SEHNR and CDR2 FQNEAQ (reference sequence). Germline trimming cut 5 bases from V and 5 bases from J; bases unmatched to any gene: 15. CDR3 loop: CASSRPPRQGRHEQYF. The DNA of the CDR3 is TGTGCCAGCAGCCGACCCCCGAGACAGGGAAGGCACGAGCAGTACTTC. Supplemented by reference TRBV7-9 and TRBJ2-7, the full variable domain reads DTGVSQNPRHKITKRGQNVTFRCDPISEHNRLYWYRQTLGQGPEFLTYFQNEAQLEKSRLLSDRFSAERPKGSFSTLEIQRTEQGDSAMYLCASSRPPRQGRHEQYFGPGTRLTVT.

This rearrangement joins TRBV6-5 to TRBJ2-7, with 14 bases matching TRBD2. Germline lookup yields CDR1 MNHEY and CDR2 SVGAGI. Trimming at V came to 5 bases and at J to 4 bases, leaving 4 bases not matched to a gene. The CDR3 length is 15 residues. CDR3 protein: CASSKTSGGAYEQYF. The CDR3 region has the DNA TGTGCCAGCAGTAAGACTAGCGGGGGGGCATACGAGCAGTACTTC.

V and J are TRBV6-5 and TRBJ2-1; 11 positions agree with TRBD2. Trimming at V came to 6 bases and at J to 0 bases, leaving 1 base not matched to a gene. Germline CDR1 and CDR2: MNHEY and SVGAGI. The CDR3 runs to 15 residues. CDR3 sequence (DNA): TGTGCCAGCAGGCTAGCGGGAGGCTCCTACAATGAGCAGTTCTTC. The encoded protein is CASRLAGGSYNEQFF.

This sequence joins TRBV4-1 and TRBJ2-7, with 11 bases that match TRBD2. The J segment lost 0 bases and the V segment lost 1 base, leaving 5 bases of the junction unmatched. Germline V CDR1 and CDR2: MGHRA, YSYEKL. The CDR3 extends over 17 amino acids. The CDR3 DNA is TGCGCCAGCAGCCAAGGGCTGGGACTAGCGGACTCCTACGAGCAGTACTTC. Encoded protein: CASSQGLGLADSYEQYF.

J is TRBJ1-3 and V is TRBV5-1; 7 nucleotides match TRBD1. Germline V gene lookup returns CDR1 SGHRS and CDR2 YFSETQ. Trimming cost V 1 base and J 9 bases; bases outside gene matches: 7. This CDR3 has 14 amino acids. This chain's CDR3 is CASSLTGAGATIYF. The CDR3 DNA is TGCGCCAGCAGCTTGACAGGGGCCGGGGCCACCATATATTTT.

J is TRBJ2-3 and V is TRBV5-4; 7 bases agree with TRBD2. This CDR3 is 14 amino acids long. Germline assignment: CDR1 SGHNT and CDR2 YYREEE (reference sequence). V was clipped by 2 bases and J by 2 bases; unmatched bases: 2. The CDR3 protein is CASSLRLATDTQYF. The CDR3 coding sequence is TGTGCCAGCAGCTTACGACTAGCCACAGATACGCAGTATTTT.

The V and J genes are TRBV5-4 and TRBJ2-2, with a tentative D call TRBD1 (8 bases). CDR3 length equals 16 residues. CDR1 SGHNT and CDR2 YYREEE come from the germline V gene (reference sequence). Trimming removed 5 bases at V and 2 bases at J, with 16 bases between. CDR3 sequence (DNA): TGTGCCAGCAGGACTACAGGGGGGGGAAACACCGGGGAGCTGTTTTTT. Amino acids: CASRTTGGGNTGELFF.

CDR3 DNA sequence: TGTGCCAGCAGCTTAGTTGACAGGGCTGGCTACACCTTC. The encoded protein is CASSLVDRAGYTF. The chain has TRBV7-9 and TRBJ1-2; 7 bases match TRBD1. Germline V gene lookup returns CDR1 SEHNR and CDR2 FQNEAQ (reference sequence). This CDR3 contains 13 residues. V lost 1 base and J lost 7; bases outside the gene matches: 3.

V and J are TRBV7-8 and TRBJ2-2; 12 bases fit TRBD2. CDR1 is SGHVS and CDR2 is FQNEAQ in the germline V gene. V shed 5 bases, J shed 5 bases, and the junction held 9 bases outside the gene matches. The CDR3 runs to 17 residues. The CDR3 DNA reads as TGTGCCAGCAGCCCCCGACTAGCGGGAGATGGGACCGGGGAGCTGTTTTTT. As protein: CASSPRLAGDGTGELFF.

This clone was found once. The gene calls are TRBV4-2 and TRBJ1-1; 8 nucleotides align to TRBD1. The CDR3 spans 18 residues. CDR1 and CDR2 (germline): LGHNA, YNFKEQ. With V trimmed by 6 bases and J by 0 bases, 15 bases remained unmatched. CDR3 in amino acids: CASRPRVQGAMMNTEAFF. CDR3 nucleotide sequence: TGTGCCAGCAGGCCAAGAGTCCAGGGGGCAATGATGAACACTGAAGCTTTCTTT.

V usage is TRBV7-9 and J usage is TRBJ2-3; D not certain. The CDR3 extends over 19 amino acids. Per germline, CDR1 SEHNR and CDR2 FQNEAQ (reference sequence). V lost 6 bases to trimming and J lost 0 bases, with 25 bases between them. In DNA, the CDR3 is TGTGCCAGCAGGCCTACCCCGACCGGGCCGGAAGGGAGCACAGATACGCAGTATTTT. Its protein is CASRPTPTGPEGSTDTQYF.

This sequence joins TRBV6-5 and TRBJ2-7; the D gene is possibly TRBD2 (6 bases). From germline, CDR1 is MNHEY and CDR2 SVGAGI. The V and J ends lost 0 bases and 5 bases respectively, with 11 bases between them. This CDR3 is built from 14 residues. The chain's CDR3 is CASSYSVTGDEQYF. The CDR3 coding sequence is TGTGCCAGCAGTTACTCGGTCACGGGAGACGAGCAGTACTTC.

The J gene is TRBJ2-1, the V gene TRBV27; tentatively, D is TRBD1 (6 bases). The ends were cut back, 5 bases at V and 6 bases at J, with 17 bases in the middle. The CDR3 totals 15 residues. Germline V gene lookup returns CDR1 MNHEY and CDR2 SMNVEV (reference sequence). CDR3 protein: CASSVIQGGANEQFF. CDR3 DNA sequence: TGTGCCAGCAGTGTTATACAGGGTGGGGCCAATGAGCAGTTCTTC.

The chain has TRBV6-6 and TRBJ2-3; D unresolved. The CDR3 covers 12 residues. Trimming removed 2 bases from V and 5 bases from J, with 5 bases in between. Germline assignment: CDR1 MNHNY and CDR2 SVGAGI (reference sequence). The CDR3 nucleotides read TGTGCCAGCAGTTACAGTGGAGATACGCAGTATTTT. Protein sequence: CASSYSGDTQYF.

This sequence joins TRBV4-1 and TRBJ1-2, with 8 bases lining up with TRBD1. Germline loops: CDR1 MGHRA, CDR2 YSYEKL. CDR3 length: 16 residues. The V gene end was trimmed by 0 bases and the J gene end by 2 bases; junction bases not matched to a gene: 5. CDR3 region: CASSQDWGQVNYGYTF. In nucleotides, the CDR3 is TGCGCCAGCAGCCAAGATTGGGGACAGGTGAACTATGGCTACACCTTC.